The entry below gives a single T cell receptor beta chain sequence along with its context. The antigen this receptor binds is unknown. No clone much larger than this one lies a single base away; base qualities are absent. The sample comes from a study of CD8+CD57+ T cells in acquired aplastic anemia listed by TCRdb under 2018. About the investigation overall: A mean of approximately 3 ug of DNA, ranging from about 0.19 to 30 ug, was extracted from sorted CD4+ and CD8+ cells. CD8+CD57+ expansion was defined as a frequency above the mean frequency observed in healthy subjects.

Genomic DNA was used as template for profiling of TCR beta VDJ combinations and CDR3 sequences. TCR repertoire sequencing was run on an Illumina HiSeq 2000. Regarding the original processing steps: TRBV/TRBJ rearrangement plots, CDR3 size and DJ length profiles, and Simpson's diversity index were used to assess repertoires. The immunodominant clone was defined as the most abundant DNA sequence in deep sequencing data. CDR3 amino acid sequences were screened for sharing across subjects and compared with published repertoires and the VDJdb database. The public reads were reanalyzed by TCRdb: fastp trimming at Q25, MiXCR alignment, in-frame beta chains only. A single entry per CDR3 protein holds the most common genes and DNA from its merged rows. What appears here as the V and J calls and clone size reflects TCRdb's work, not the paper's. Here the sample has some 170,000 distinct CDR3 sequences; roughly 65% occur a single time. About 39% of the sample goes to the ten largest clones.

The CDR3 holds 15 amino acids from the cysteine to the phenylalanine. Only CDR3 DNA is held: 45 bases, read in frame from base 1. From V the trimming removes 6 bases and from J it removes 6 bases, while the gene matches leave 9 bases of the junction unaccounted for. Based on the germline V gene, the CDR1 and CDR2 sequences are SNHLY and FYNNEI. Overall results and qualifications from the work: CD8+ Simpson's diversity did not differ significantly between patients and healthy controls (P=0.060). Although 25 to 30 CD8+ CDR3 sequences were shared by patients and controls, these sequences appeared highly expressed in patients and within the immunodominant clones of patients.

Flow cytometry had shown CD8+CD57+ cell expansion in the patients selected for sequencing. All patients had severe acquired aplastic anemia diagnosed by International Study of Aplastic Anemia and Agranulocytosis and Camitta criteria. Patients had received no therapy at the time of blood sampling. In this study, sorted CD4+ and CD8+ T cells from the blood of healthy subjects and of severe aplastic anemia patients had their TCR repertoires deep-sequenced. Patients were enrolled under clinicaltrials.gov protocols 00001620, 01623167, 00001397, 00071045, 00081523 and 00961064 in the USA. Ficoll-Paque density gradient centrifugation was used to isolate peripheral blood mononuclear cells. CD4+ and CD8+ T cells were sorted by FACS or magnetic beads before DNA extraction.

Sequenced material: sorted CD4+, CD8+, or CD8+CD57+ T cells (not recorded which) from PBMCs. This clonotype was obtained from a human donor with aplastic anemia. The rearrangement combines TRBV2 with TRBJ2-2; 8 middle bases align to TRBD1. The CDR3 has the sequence CASSADRGGSGELFF. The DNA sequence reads TGTGCCAGCAGCGCTGACAGGGGCGGTTCCGGGGAGCTGTTTTTT.